This T cell receptor (beta chain) is drawn from a study of Ad26.COV2.S vaccination and SARS-CoV-2 variants. The overall study: Ad26.COV2.S was injected intramuscularly once or twice, 56 days apart. Overall study results and limits: Those who received the vaccine showed greater spike-specific TCR breadth than those given placebo.

With regard to this clone: The antigen is unknown.

Treatment here: some 19 received Ad26.COV2.S at low or high dose, single or two shots; about 5 received placebo; per-sample allocation not given. Day 63 following the first vaccine or placebo injection was when the samples were taken. Produced via immunoSEQ multiplex PCR; TCRdb's table is partial and in-frame only. This table has 440,000 or so clones, about 92% appearing once. V was trimmed by 2 bases and J by 0 bases, leaving 7 bases between them. This CDR3 spans 14 amino acids. In germline, CDR1 is MNHNY, CDR2 SVGAGI (reference sequence). The sequence was obtained from a person aged 18-65 years who received the Ad26.COV2.S COVID-19 vaccine or a placebo. The sequences come from peripheral blood, collected in a trial of Ad26.COV2.S vaccine versus placebo. This chain uses TRBV6-6 with TRBJ1-1, with D unresolved. The CDR3 region is CASSYGIVNTEAFF. CDR3 DNA sequence: TGTGCCAGCAGTTACGGGATCGTGAACACTGAAGCTTTCTTT.